The T cell receptor beta chain under discussion was sequenced for a study of T cells after yellow fever vaccination. Study-level points and caveats: Subsequent booster samples again held most clones from primary vaccination (nearly 98% CD4, roughly 91% CD8). A weaker but faster secondary response was observed, peaking on day 5 versus 15.

Via MiXCR, TCRdb re-called the 5' RACE reads, giving one row per CDR3 protein. This table has some 320,000 distinct CDR3 sequences, over 8% appearing once. This clonotype has more than one count but fewer than ten. Antigen unknown. The CDR3 length is 20 residues. After removal of 0 bases from V and 2 bases from J, the junction contained 12 bases not matched to a gene. The germline V gene has CDR1 LGHNA and CDR2 YNFKEQ. Specimen: PBMCs, collected on the day of the first yellow fever vaccination. V gene TRBV4-2 combines with J gene TRBJ2-3; 12 bases map to TRBD2. The sequence was collected from a young man who received the YFV17D yellow fever vaccine. As DNA, the CDR3 is TGTGCCAGCAGCCAAGAGCCGGGTCTAGCGGGGGGGCCCTCCACAGATACGCAGTATTTT. It codes for CASSQEPGLAGGPSTDTQYF.